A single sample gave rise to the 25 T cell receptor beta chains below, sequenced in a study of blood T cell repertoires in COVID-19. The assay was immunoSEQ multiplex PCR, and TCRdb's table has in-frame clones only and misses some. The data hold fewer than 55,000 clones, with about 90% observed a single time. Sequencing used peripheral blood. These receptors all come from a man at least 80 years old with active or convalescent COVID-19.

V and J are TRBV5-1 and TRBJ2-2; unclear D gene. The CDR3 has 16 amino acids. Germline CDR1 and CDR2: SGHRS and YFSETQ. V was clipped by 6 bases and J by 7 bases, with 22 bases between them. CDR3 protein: CASNPHTYQDGGELFF. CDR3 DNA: TGCGCCAGCAACCCCCATACCTACCAAGATGGCGGGGAGCTGTTTTTT.

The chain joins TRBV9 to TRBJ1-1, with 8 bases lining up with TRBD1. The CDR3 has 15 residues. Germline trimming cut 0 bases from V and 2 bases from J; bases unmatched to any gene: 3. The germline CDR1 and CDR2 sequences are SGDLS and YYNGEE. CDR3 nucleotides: TGTGCCAGCAGCGTAGTCGGACAGGGTAACACTGAAGCTTTCTTT. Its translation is CASSVVGQGNTEAFF.

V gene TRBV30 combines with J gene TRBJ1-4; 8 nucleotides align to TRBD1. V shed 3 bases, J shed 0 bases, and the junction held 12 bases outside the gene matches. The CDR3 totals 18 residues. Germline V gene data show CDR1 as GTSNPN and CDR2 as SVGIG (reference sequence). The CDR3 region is CAWSPWQGAVATNEKLFF. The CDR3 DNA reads TGTGCCTGGAGCCCATGGCAGGGGGCTGTCGCAACTAATGAAAAACTGTTTTTT.

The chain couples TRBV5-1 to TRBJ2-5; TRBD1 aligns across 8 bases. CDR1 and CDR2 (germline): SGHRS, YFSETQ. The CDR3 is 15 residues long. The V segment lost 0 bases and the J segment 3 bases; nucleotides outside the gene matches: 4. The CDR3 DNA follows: TGCGCCAGCAGCTTGGGGGGACAGGACAAAGAGACCCAGTACTTC. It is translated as CASSLGGQDKETQYF.

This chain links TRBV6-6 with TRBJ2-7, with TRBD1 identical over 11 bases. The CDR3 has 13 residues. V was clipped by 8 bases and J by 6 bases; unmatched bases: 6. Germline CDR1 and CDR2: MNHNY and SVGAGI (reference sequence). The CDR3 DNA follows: TGTGCCAGCCAGAAGGGACAGGGGGGCGAGCAGTACTTC. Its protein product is CASQKGQGGEQYF.

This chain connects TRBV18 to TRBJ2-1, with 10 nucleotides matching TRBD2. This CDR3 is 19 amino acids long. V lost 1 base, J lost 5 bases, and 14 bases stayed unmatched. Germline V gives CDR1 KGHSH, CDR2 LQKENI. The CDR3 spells CASSPRLSGTSGVHNEQFF. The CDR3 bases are TGTGCCAGCTCACCACGGCTAAGCGGAACTAGCGGGGTGCACAATGAGCAGTTCTTC.

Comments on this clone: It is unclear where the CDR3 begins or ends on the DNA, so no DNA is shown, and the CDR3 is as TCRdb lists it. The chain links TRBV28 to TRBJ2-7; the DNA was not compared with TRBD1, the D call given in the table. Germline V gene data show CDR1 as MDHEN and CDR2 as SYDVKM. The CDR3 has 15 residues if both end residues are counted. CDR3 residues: CASSSSGQIIYEQYF.

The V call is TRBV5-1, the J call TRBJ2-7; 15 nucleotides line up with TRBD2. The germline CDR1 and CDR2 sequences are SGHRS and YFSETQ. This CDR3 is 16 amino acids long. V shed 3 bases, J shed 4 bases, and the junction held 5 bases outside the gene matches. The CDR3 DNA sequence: TGCGCCAGCAGCTGGACTAGCGGGAGGGCTTTATACGAGCAGTACTTC. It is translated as CASSWTSGRALYEQYF.

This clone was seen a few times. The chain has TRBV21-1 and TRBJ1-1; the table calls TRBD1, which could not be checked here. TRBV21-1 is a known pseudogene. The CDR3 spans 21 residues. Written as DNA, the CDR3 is TGTGCCAGCAGCAAAGCGGGCATTTCGATTAAGGGGGCGCGTGATATGGCTGAAGCTTTCTTT. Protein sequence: CASSKAGISIKGARDMAEAFF.

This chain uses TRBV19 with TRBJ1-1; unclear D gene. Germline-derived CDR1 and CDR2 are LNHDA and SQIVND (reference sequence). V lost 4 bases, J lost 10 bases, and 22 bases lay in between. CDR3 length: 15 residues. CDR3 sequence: CASSTIPLDGVRAFF. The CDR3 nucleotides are TGTGCCAGTAGTACTATCCCATTGGACGGGGTAAGAGCTTTCTTT.

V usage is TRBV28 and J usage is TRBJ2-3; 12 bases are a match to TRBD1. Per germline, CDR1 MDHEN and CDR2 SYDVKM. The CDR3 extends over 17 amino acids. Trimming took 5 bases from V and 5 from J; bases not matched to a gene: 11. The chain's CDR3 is CASSTYRDRGRVDTQYF. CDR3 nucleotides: TGTGCCAGCAGTACCTACCGGGACAGGGGGCGCGTAGATACGCAGTATTTT. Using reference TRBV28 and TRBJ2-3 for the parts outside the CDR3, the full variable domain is DVKVTQSSRYLVKRTGEKVFLECVQDMDHENMFWYRQDPGLGLRLIYFSYDVKMKEKGDIPEGYSVSREKKERFSLILESASTNQTSMYLCASSTYRDRGRVDTQYFGPGTRLTVL.

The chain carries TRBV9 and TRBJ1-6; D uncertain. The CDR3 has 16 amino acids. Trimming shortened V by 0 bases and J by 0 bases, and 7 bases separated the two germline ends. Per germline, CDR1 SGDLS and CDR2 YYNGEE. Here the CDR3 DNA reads TGTGCCAGCAGCGTAGTCGGGAGCTCCTATAATTCACCCCTCCACTTT. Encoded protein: CASSVVGSSYNSPLHF.

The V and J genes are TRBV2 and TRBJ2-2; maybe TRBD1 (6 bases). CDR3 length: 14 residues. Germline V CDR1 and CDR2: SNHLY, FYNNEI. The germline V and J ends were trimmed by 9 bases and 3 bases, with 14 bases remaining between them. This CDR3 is CASTGIRDTGELFF. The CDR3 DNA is TGTGCCAGTACAGGGATAAGGGACACCGGGGAGCTGTTTTTT.

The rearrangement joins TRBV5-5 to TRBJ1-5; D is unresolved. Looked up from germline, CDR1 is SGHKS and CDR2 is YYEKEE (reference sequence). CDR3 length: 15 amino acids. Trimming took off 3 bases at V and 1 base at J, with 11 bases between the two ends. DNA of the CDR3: TGTGCCAGCAGCTCTGGAGGAGGGAGCAATCAGCCCCAGCATTTT. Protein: CASSSGGGSNQPQHF.

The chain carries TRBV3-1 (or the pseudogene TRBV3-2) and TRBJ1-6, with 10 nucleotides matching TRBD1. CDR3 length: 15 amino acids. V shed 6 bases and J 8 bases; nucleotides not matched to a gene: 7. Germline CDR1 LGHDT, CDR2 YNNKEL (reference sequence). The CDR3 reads CASRESGTGDSPLHF. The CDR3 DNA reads TGTGCCAGCAGGGAATCCGGGACAGGGGATTCACCCCTCCACTTT.

The CDR3: CASSNQGVAETQYF. DNA of the CDR3: TGTGCCAGTAGTAATCAGGGGGTGGCAGAGACCCAGTACTTC. V gene TRBV19 combines with J gene TRBJ2-5; 7 bases are a match to TRBD1. V gave up 4 bases and J gave up 4 bases; unmatched junction bases: 6. The CDR3 consists of 14 residues. CDR1 is LNHDA and CDR2 is SQIVND in the germline V gene (reference sequence). The full variable domain, in which reference TRBV19 and TRBJ2-5 provide the parts outside the CDR3, is DGGITQSPKYLFRKEGQNVTLSCEQNLNHDAMYWYRQDPGQGLRLIYYSQIVNDFQKGDIAEGYSVSREKKESFPLTVTSAQKNPTAFYLCASSNQGVAETQYFGPGTRLLVL.

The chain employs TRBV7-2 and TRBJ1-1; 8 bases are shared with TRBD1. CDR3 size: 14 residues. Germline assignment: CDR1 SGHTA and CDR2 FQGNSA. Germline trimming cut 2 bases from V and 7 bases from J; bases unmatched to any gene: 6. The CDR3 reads CASSLSRGQIEAFF. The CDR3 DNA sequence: TGTGCCAGCAGCTTATCCAGGGGGCAAATTGAAGCTTTCTTT. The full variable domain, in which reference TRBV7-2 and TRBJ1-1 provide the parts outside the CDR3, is GAGVSQSPSNKVTEKGKDVELRCDPISGHTALYWYRQSLGQGLEFLIYFQGNSAPDKSGLPSDRFSAERTGGSVSTLTIQRTQQEDSAVYLCASSLSRGQIEAFFGQGTRLTVV.

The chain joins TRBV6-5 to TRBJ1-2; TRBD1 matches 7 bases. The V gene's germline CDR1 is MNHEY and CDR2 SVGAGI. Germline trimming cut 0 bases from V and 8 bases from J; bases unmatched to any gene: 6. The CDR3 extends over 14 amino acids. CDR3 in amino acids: CASSYSDRDDGYTF. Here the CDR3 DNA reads TGTGCCAGCAGTTACTCAGACAGGGACGACGGCTACACCTTC.

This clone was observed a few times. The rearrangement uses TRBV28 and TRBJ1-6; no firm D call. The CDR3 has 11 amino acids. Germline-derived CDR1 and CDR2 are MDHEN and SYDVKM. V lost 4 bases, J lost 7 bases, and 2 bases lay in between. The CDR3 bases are TGTGCCAGCAGTTCGAATTCACCCCTCCACTTT. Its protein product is CASSSNSPLHF.

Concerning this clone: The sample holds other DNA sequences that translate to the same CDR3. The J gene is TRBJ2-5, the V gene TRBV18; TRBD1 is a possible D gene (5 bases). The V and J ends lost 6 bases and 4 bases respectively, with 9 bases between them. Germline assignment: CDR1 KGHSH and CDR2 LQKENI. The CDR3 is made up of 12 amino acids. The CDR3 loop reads CASSPRGETQYF. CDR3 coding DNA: TGTGCCAGCTCCCCAAGGGGAGAGACCCAGTACTTC.

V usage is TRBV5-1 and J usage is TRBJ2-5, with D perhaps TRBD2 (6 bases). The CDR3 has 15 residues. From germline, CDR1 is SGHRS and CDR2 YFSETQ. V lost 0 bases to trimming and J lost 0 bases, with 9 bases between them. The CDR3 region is CASSLAGSNQETQYF. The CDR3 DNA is TGCGCCAGCAGCTTGGCCGGGAGTAACCAAGAGACCCAGTACTTC.

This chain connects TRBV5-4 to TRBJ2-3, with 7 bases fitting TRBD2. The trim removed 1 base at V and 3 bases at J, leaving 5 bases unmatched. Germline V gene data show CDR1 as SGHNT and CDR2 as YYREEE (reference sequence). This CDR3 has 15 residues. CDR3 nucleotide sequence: TGTGCCAGCAGCTTGAAGCTTAGCGGGACAGATACGCAGTATTTT. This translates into CASSLKLSGTDTQYF.

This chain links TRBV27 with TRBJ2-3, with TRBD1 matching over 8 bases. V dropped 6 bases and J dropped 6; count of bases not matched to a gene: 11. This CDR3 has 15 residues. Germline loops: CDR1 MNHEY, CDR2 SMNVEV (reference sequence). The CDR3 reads CASSPTRQGQDTQYF. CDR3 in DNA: TGTGCCAGCAGCCCCACCAGACAGGGGCAGGATACGCAGTATTTT.

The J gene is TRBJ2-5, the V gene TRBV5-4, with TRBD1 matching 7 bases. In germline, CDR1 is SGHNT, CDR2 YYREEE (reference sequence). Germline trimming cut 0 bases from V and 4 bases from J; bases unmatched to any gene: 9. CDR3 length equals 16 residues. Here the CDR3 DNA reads TGTGCCAGCAGCTTGGCCGGTGACAGGGCCCCAGAGACCCAGTACTTC. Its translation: CASSLAGDRAPETQYF.

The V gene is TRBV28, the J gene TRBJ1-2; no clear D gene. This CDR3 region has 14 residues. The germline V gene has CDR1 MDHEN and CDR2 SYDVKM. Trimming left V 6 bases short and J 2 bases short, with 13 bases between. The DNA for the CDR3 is TGTGCCAGCAGCCGCTCGGGATTGAACTATGGCTACACCTTC. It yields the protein CASSRSGLNYGYTF.